A single sample is the source of the 15 T cell receptor beta chains below, sequenced in a study of blood T cell repertoires in COVID-19. The protocol was immunoSEQ multiplex PCR, while the TCRdb copy is restricted to in-frame clones and leaves out a portion. The sample has just over 350,000 clones, 86% seen once; the top ten hold 7.1%. Sequencing input: peripheral blood. The origin of the receptors is a woman aged 55-70 years with COVID-19, enrolled during active disease.

This chain connects TRBV2 to TRBJ2-7; D is possibly TRBD1 (5 bases). V dropped 9 bases and J dropped 1 base, with 16 bases sitting between them. This CDR3 is 14 amino acids long. Germline lookup yields CDR1 SNHLY and CDR2 FYNNEI. The CDR3 protein is CASKFDGHSYEQYF. For the CDR3, the DNA is TGTGCCAGTAAATTCGACGGACATTCCTACGAGCAGTACTTC. Full variable domain (missing parts from reference TRBV2 and TRBJ2-7): EPEVTQTPSHQVTQMGQEVILRCVPISNHLYFYWYRQILGQKVEFLVSFYNNEISEKSEIFDDQFSVERPDGSNFTLKIRSTKLEDSAMYFCASKFDGHSYEQYFGPGTRLTVT.

The rearrangement joins TRBV3-1 (or the pseudogene TRBV3-2) to TRBJ2-5, with 10 bases aligning to TRBD1. V trimming: 5 bases; J trimming: 4 bases; junction bases outside the gene matches: 7. The germline V gene encodes CDR1 LGHDT and CDR2 YNNKEL (reference sequence). The CDR3 loop spans 15 amino acids. CDR3 in DNA: TGTGCCAGCAGCAGTCGGACAGGGGGAGGAGAGACCCAGTACTTC. This gives the protein CASSSRTGGGETQYF.

The V and J genes are TRBV4-3 and TRBJ2-2; no clear D. Germline lookup yields CDR1 LGHNA and CDR2 YSLEER. The CDR3 sequence is 16 residues long. The V and J ends lost 0 bases and 5 bases respectively, with 13 bases between them. The DNA of the CDR3 is TGCGCCAGCAGCCAAGACCCCCCCAGTTTGACCGGGGAGCTGTTTTTT. Protein sequence: CASSQDPPSLTGELFF.

A remark on this clone: Other nucleotide sequences from this sample produce the same CDR3. The chain recombines TRBV7-9 with TRBJ2-3; 8 nucleotides line up with TRBD2. The CDR3 runs to 15 residues. From germline, CDR1 is SEHNR and CDR2 FQNEAQ (reference sequence). V dropped 3 bases and J dropped 4; count of bases not matched to a gene: 6. The DNA of the CDR3 is TGTGCCAGCAGCTTGGGTGCGGGGGGTCCAGATACGCAGTATTTT. This gives the protein CASSLGAGGPDTQYF.

This clone showed up just a few times. The chain employs TRBV7-9 and TRBJ1-4, with 7 bases matching TRBD1. After removal of 4 bases from V and 7 bases from J, the junction contained 6 bases not matched to a gene. The CDR3 has 14 amino acids. The germline gives CDR1 SEHNR, CDR2 FQNEAQ (reference sequence). CDR3 residues: CASSWTGFGEKLFF. CDR3 bases: TGTGCCAGCAGCTGGACAGGTTTTGGTGAAAAACTGTTTTTT.

V gene TRBV11-3 combines with J gene TRBJ2-3; a weak D match, TRBD2 (5 bases). The CDR3 totals 15 residues. CDR1 is SGHNT, CDR2 YENEEA, per germline. Trimming removed 1 base at V and 1 base at J, with 9 bases between. Here the CDR3 DNA reads TGTGCCAGCAGCTTAGGGGAGTGGGGCACAGATACGCAGTATTTT. Its translation is CASSLGEWGTDTQYF.

This clone has just one count. The rearrangement links TRBV7-3 to TRBJ2-1; 8 positions match TRBD2. Unmatched junction bases numbered 4, after V lost 1 base and J lost 8 bases. CDR3 length: 14 residues. In germline, CDR1 is SGHTA, CDR2 FQGTGA. The CDR3 nucleotides are TGTGCCAGCAGCTTAAGGGGACTAGTGGATGAGCAGTTCTTC. As protein: CASSLRGLVDEQFF.

CDR3 sequence reads: CASSYGTVNQPQHF. CDR3 nucleotides: TGTGCCAGCAGTTACGGGACAGTCAATCAGCCCCAGCATTTT. The V and J genes are TRBV6-2 or TRBV6-3 and TRBJ1-5, with 7 positions matching TRBD1. The CDR3 extends over 14 amino acids. Trimming took 2 bases from V and 3 from J; bases not matched to a gene: 1. CDR1 is MNHEY and CDR2 is SVGEGT in the germline V gene.

This clone was counted between two and nine times. The gene calls are TRBV7-3 and TRBJ1-6; possibly TRBD1 for D (5 bases). Germline V gives CDR1 SGHTA, CDR2 FQGTGA. V lost 5 bases to trimming and J lost 10 bases, with 18 bases between them. This CDR3 spans 15 amino acids. The CDR3 nucleotides are TGTGCCAGCAGCCCCTCGGCGGGGGGACGCTCACCCCTCCACTTT. Translating it yields CASSPSAGGRSPLHF.

The chain has TRBV15 and TRBJ2-7, with TRBD1 as a possible D gene (6 bases). CDR1 and CDR2 (germline): LNHNV, YYDKDF (reference sequence). This CDR3 region has 13 residues. Trimming removed 0 bases at V and 5 bases at J, with 8 bases between. CDR3 nucleotides: TGTGCCACCAGCAGAGATAACAGGGACGAGCAGTACTTC. Encoded protein: CATSRDNRDEQYF. Full variable domain (rest looked up from reference TRBV15 and TRBJ2-7): DAMVIQNPRYQVTQFGKPVTLSCSQTLNHNVMYWYQQKSSQAPKLLFHYYDKDFNNEADTPDNFQSRRPNTSFCFLDIRSPGLGDTAMYLCATSRDNRDEQYFGPGTRLTVT.

The rearrangement uses TRBV2 and TRBJ2-1; 8 positions match TRBD1. CDR3 length: 14 residues. Germline CDR1 and CDR2: SNHLY and FYNNEI. With 7 bases clipped from V and 8 bases from J, the junction kept 10 bases outside the gene matches. Here the CDR3 reads CASKHDRGSDEQFF. The CDR3 nucleotides read TGTGCCAGCAAACACGACAGGGGATCTGATGAGCAGTTCTTC.

This clone was picked up one time. This CDR3 reads CASSQGWNRERYGYTF. CDR3 DNA: TGCGCCAGCAGCCAGGGGTGGAACAGGGAACGTTATGGCTACACCTTC. This chain links TRBV4-3 with TRBJ1-2; a weak D match, TRBD1 (6 bases). This CDR3 contains 16 residues. The V and J ends lost 3 bases and 5 bases respectively, with 19 bases between them. The germline V gene encodes CDR1 LGHNA and CDR2 YSLEER.

The sample holds one count of this clone. This same CDR3 is encoded by further DNA sequences in the sample. This rearrangement joins TRBV7-6 to TRBJ2-2; possible D gene TRBD2, 5 bases. The CDR3 totals 14 residues. Germline CDR1 and CDR2: SGHVS and FNYEAQ. The V end lost 5 bases, the J end lost 0 bases, and 7 bases lay between the germline ends. CDR3 amino acids: CASSPGTNTGELFF. The CDR3 region has the DNA TGTGCCAGCAGCCCCGGGACGAACACCGGGGAGCTGTTTTTT.

This chain connects TRBV18 to TRBJ1-1; weak D call: TRBD1 (6 bases). Germline CDR1 and CDR2: KGHSH and LQKENI. Trimming pared 3 bases from V and 4 bases from J, leaving 18 bases between. This CDR3 contains 16 residues. The CDR3 region has the DNA TGTGCCAGCTCACCCTCGGGAGGGGGACGGGGCACTGAAGCTTTCTTT. Translated, it gives CASSPSGGGRGTEAFF.

With regard to this clone: A read error is likely, as this CDR3 ends without the conserved phenylalanine or tryptophan. V gene TRBV5-1 combines with J gene TRBJ1-2; possible D gene TRBD1, 6 bases. CDR1 and CDR2 (germline): SGHRS, YFSETQ. The CDR3 spans 15 residues. The V end lost 4 bases, the J end lost 4 bases, and 17 bases lay between the germline ends. CDR3 sequence: CASSDGTPLGYGYTL. CDR3 sequence (DNA): TGCGCCAGCAGCGACGGGACACCTCTTGGCTATGGCTACACCCTC.